Listed below are T cell receptor beta chains from one sample, sequenced in a study of technical replicates of blood from a handful of donors. Here immunoSEQ multiplex PCR was the method, and the copy in TCRdb shows in-frame clones only, minus some. The data hold more than 65,000 clones, with about 81% observed a single time. Sequencing was done on a sample of PBMCs. These receptors were taken from a human donor in good health. Some clones in this sample may be carry-over from other donors' samples. CDR3s include the opening cysteine and the closing phenylalanine or tryptophan. The D gene is left open where the match is weak. Not every row has a clone size; where given, it reads once, few, many or a size class.

. TRBJ2-1 16 TRBV4-3 . TGCGCCAGCAGCCAAGATAGGGGTTTCTCCTACAATGAGCAGTTCTTC CASSQDRGFSYNEQFF
. TRBJ2-1 14 TRBV2 TRBD2 TGTGCCAGCCGGACTAGCGGGGTCTACAATGAGCAGTTCTTC CASRTSGVYNEQFF
. TRBJ1-1 13 TRBV19 TRBD1 TGTGCCAGTACCTTACAGGGGGGGACTGAAGCTTTCTTT CASTLQGGTEAFF
few TRBJ2-2 13 TRBV9 . TGTGCCAGCAGCGTAGTCCCCGCCGGGGAGCTGTTTTTT CASSVVPAGELFF
. TRBJ2-3 18 TRBV5-1 TRBD1 TGCGCCAGCAGCTTGGCTCGCGGAGGGACAGGGGTTAAAGATACGCAGTATTTT CASSLARGGTGVKDTQYF
. TRBJ2-7 15 TRBV18 TRBD1 TGTGCCAGCTCACAGGGGACAGGGATCCCCTACGAGCAGTACTTC CASSQGTGIPYEQYF
. TRBJ2-5 11 TRBV30 . TGTGCCTGGAGTGCCGGAGAGACCCAGTACTTC CAWSAGETQYF
. TRBJ2-3 13 TRBV6-5 TRBD2 TGTGCCAGCATGGGGGGGGGCACAGATACGCAGTATTTT CASMGGGTDTQYF
few TRBJ1-1 13 TRBV13 . TGTGCCAGCAGAGTCGGGGGAAACACTGAAGCTTTCTTT CASRVGGNTEAFF
. TRBJ2-1 16 TRBV4-1 TRBD2 TGCGCCAGCAGCCAGGCAGGTAGCGGGGCTTACAATGAGCAGTTCTTC CASSQAGSGAYNEQFF
. TRBJ2-5 15 TRBV7-3 TRBD2 TGTGCCAGCAGCTTAATTGCGGGAGAGGTGGAGACCCAGTACTTC CASSLIAGEVETQYF
. TRBJ1-2 15 TRBV5-1 TRBD1 TGCGCCAGCAGCGCGGGACAGGGGCTGCCTCGGGGCTACACCTTC CASSAGQGLPRGYTF
. TRBJ1-2 13 TRBV7-9 TRBD1 TGTGCCATCATACTGACAGGGGGCTATGGCTACACCTTC CAIILTGGYGYTF
. TRBJ1-1 15 TRBV6-1 . TGTGCCAGCGTCCAGGGATCTTGGGTATACACTGAAGCTTTCTTT CASVQGSWVYTEAFF
. TRBJ2-1 17 TRBV4-1 . TGCGCCAGCAGCCGAGTCTGGCGGGACTCTGGGTCACATGAGCAGTTCTTC CASSRVWRDSGSHEQFF
. TRBJ1-2 15 TRBV4-2 . TGTGCCAGCAGCCAAGATCTCCAAGGGAGGGATGGCTACACCTTC CASSQDLQGRDGYTF
few TRBJ1-2 13 TRBV7-6 TRBD1 TGTGCCAGCAGCTACACAGGGGACTATGGCTACACCTTC CASSYTGDYGYTF
. TRBJ1-4 14 TRBV13 TRBD1 TGTGCCAGCAGCTCCAGGGGGGCGAATGAAAAACTGTTTTTT CASSSRGANEKLFF
. TRBJ2-3 16 TRBV5-1 TRBD2 TGCGCCAGCACTTTCCAGGGACTAGCGGTAGCAGATACGCAGTATTTT CASTFQGLAVADTQYF
. TRBJ1-1 13 TRBV18 TRBD1 TGTGCCAGCTCCTTACAGGGGGCTGAAGAAGCTTTCTTT CASSLQGAEEAFF
once TRBJ1-2 14 TRBV5-1 TRBD1 TGCGCCAGCAGCTTGGCCTCAGGGGGGTATGGCTACACCTTC CASSLASGGYGYTF
. TRBJ2-1 16 TRBV9 TRBD2 TGTGCCAGCAGCAACCTTCGACTAGCGGGATGGGGTGAGCAGTTCTTC CASSNLRLAGWGEQFF
. TRBJ1-1 18 TRBV29-1 TRBD1 TGCAGCGTTGGACCCGCCCAGTCCGAGGGGGCGTTACGATACCAAGCTTTCTTT CSVGPAQSEGALRYQAFF
. TRBJ1-1 14 TRBV5-1 TRBD1 TGCGCCAGCAGCTTACAGGGGGGGGACACTGAAGCTTTCTTT CASSLQGGDTEAFF
. TRBJ2-7 14 TRBV6-5 TRBD2 TGTGCCAGCAGTTACCTAGCGGGAGTCTACGAGCAGTACTTC CASSYLAGVYEQYF
. TRBJ1-2 15 TRBV11-2 . TGTGCCAGCAGCTTAGTCTCGGGAGCCAGCTATGGCTACACCTTC CASSLVSGASYGYTF
. TRBJ1-2 15 TRBV7-9 . TGTGCCAGCAGCTTAGTATCCAGGATGAACTATGGCTACACCTTC CASSLVSRMNYGYTF
. TRBJ2-7 12 TRBV7-9 . TGTGCCAGCAGCCCGAATTACATCGAGCAGTACTTC CASSPNYIEQYF
. TRBJ2-3 18 TRBV7-9 TRBD2 TGTGCCAGCAGCTTAGCCGCCGGACTAGCATTAGCCACAGATACGCAGTATTTT CASSLAAGLALATDTQYF
. TRBJ2-5 13 TRBV6-6 TRBD2 TGTGCCACTCAGGGGACTAGTCAAGAGACCCAGTACTTC CATQGTSQETQYF
once TRBJ1-2 13 TRBV14 . TGTGCCAGCAGCCGCACAGGGAACTATGGCTACACCTTC CASSRTGNYGYTF
. TRBJ2-1 13 TRBV15 . TGTGCCACCAGCAGCTCAGGAAGTCATGAGCAGTTCTTC CATSSSGSHEQFF
. TRBJ1-1 12 TRBV30 . TGTGCCTGGAGTGTACTGCGGAATGAAGCTTTCTTT CAWSVLRNEAFF
. TRBJ1-2 14 TRBV5-1 TRBD1 TGCGCCAGCAGCTTAAAAGGGACAGGGGCTGGCTACACCTTC CASSLKGTGAGYTF
. TRBJ2-3 14 TRBV30 TRBD2 TGTGCCCTGGGACTAGCGGGAGGTGCAGATACGCAGTATTTT CALGLAGGADTQYF
. TRBJ2-3 11 TRBV5-1 TRBD2 TGCGCCAGCGCGGGGGTAGATACGCAGTATTTT CASAGVDTQYF
. TRBJ1-3 15 TRBV6-1 . TGTGCCAGCAGTGAAACGACAGGCTCTGGAAACACCATATATTTT CASSETTGSGNTIYF
few TRBJ1-1 15 TRBV7-2 . TGTGCCAGCAGCCGCGGGGGAGCCATGAACACTGAAGCTTTCTTT CASSRGGAMNTEAFF
. TRBJ1-1 14 TRBV9 . TGTGCCAGCAGCGTAGAGTTACAGGGTGGTGAAGCTTTCTTT CASSVELQGGEAFF
. TRBJ1-2 14 TRBV28 TRBD1 TGTGCCAGCGACCCGGGACAGGGGACTAATGGCTACACCTTC CASDPGQGTNGYTF
. TRBJ2-5 15 TRBV30 TRBD2 TGTGCCTGGAGTACTAGCGGGGCCCCCCAAGAGACCCAGTACTTC CAWSTSGAPQETQYF
few TRBJ1-3 13 TRBV5-4 . TGTGCCAGCAGCTTGGGACAGGGAAACACCATATATTTT CASSLGQGNTIYF
. TRBJ2-6 15 TRBV9 . TGTGCCAGCGGAGGGGGGGGCTCTGGGGCCAACGTCCTGACTTTC CASGGGGSGANVLTF
few TRBJ2-1 11 TRBV5-8 . TGTGCCAGCAGCCGCTACAATGAGCAGTTCTTC CASSRYNEQFF
. TRBJ2-3 18 TRBV7-2 TRBD2 TGTGCCAGCAGCTTAAGGTCAGCTGGCGGGGGGGCGACAGATACGCAGTATTTT CASSLRSAGGGATDTQYF
. TRBJ2-1 12 TRBV25-1 . TGTGCCGGCAGTGAAGCAGTCACAGAGCAGTTCTTC CAGSEAVTEQFF